This T cell receptor (beta chain) originates from a study of blood T cells in healthy people across ages. This clonotype was seen only a few times. A second about 7 to 12 cycle PCR used barcoded and J-beta primers. MiXCR was run by TCRdb on the 5' RACE reads, yielding one entry per CDR3 protein. The sample shows 780,000 or so distinct CDR3 sequences, more than 20% of them seen only once. V shed 4 bases and J 2 bases; nucleotides not matched to a gene: 4. The CDR3 is 15 residues long. Germline-derived CDR1 and CDR2 are KGHDR and SFDVKD. These data were also reused for a study on T cells of mothers and their children. This second study says: Over 8.5 million TCR beta CDR3 reads were obtained from each mother, and 2.5 million to 3.5 million from each child.

The source is a boy younger than 18 in good health. J is TRBJ2-1 and V is TRBV24-1; TRBD1 agrees at 7 bases. Sequenced sample: blood. CDR3 amino acids: CATSEGTAPYNEQFF. The CDR3 coding sequence is TGTGCCACCAGTGAAGGGACAGCTCCCTACAATGAGCAGTTCTTC.